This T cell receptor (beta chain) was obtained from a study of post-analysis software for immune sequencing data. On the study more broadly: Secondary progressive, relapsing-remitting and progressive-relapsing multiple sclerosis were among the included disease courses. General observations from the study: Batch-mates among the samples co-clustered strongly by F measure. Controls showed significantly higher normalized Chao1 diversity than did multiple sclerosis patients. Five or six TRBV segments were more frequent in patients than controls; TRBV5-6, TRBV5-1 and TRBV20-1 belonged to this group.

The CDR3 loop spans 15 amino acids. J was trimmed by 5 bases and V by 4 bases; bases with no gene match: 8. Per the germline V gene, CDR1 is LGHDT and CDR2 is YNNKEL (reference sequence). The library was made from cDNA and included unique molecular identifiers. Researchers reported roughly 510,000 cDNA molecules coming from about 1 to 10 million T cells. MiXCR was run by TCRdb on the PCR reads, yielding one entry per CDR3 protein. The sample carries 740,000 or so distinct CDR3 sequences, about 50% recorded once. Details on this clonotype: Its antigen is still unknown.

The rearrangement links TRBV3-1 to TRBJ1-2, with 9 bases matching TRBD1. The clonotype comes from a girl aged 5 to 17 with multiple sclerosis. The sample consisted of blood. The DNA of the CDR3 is TGTGCCAGCAGCCCGGGACAGGGTTTACGGTATGGCTACACCTTC. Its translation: CASSPGQGLRYGYTF.